These 27 T cell receptor beta chains were all obtained from the same sample, sequenced in a study of a mutant IDH1 vaccine in newly diagnosed glioma. Produced via immunoSEQ multiplex PCR; TCRdb's table is partial and in-frame only. Seen here are about 68,000 clones, 79% observed once, and the top ten hold roughly 8%. Time point: baseline, week 1 (first vaccination visit). Treatment indicated: pre-vaccination baseline after standard-of-care therapy. Sequencing was performed on PBMCs, taken from a glioma patient treated with radiotherapy, temozolomide or both. The receptors derive from a man aged 50-60 years with glioma.

This chain connects TRBV2 to TRBJ1-1; D is ambiguous. The germline V gene encodes CDR1 SNHLY and CDR2 FYNNEI. This CDR3 contains 14 residues. V was trimmed by 8 bases and J by 7 bases, leaving 20 bases between them. The chain's CDR3 is CASVLSGAQDEAFF. CDR3 bases: TGTGCCAGCGTATTAAGTGGTGCCCAGGATGAAGCTTTCTTT.

The chain has TRBV7-8 and TRBJ1-4; the match to TRBD1 covers 7 bases. The CDR3 covers 14 residues. V trimming: 1 base; J trimming: 11 bases; junction bases outside the gene matches: 7. Germline V gives CDR1 SGHVS, CDR2 FQNEAQ. The CDR3 coding sequence is TGTGCCAGCAGCTTAGAGGGGGCAGTGGGGAAACTGTTTTTT. This sequence encodes CASSLEGAVGKLFF.

This sequence joins TRBV5-6 and TRBJ2-2, with D uncertain. This CDR3 contains 13 residues. Trimming removed 5 bases at V and 5 bases at J, with 10 bases between. CDR1 SGHDT and CDR2 YYEEEE come from the germline V gene. CDR3 residues: CASRYSPTGELFF. CDR3 bases: TGTGCCAGCAGATATTCACCAACCGGGGAGCTGTTTTTT.

This clone was counted once. The chain combines TRBV5-6 with TRBJ1-2; tentatively, D is TRBD1 (6 bases). Trimming shortened V by 0 bases and J by 6 bases, and 12 bases separated the two germline ends. In germline, CDR1 is SGHDT, CDR2 YYEEEE. The CDR3 runs to 14 residues. This chain's CDR3 is CASSLEWTADGYTF. The CDR3 coding sequence is TGTGCCAGCAGCTTGGAATGGACAGCAGATGGCTACACCTTC.

This clone was detected only once. The J gene is TRBJ2-7, the V gene TRBV18; 11 bases fit TRBD2. V shed 6 bases and J 1 base; nucleotides not matched to a gene: 14. This CDR3 is 18 amino acids long. Germline loops: CDR1 KGHSH, CDR2 LQKENI. Here the CDR3 reads CASSDQALAGGPSYEQYF. The CDR3 region has the DNA TGTGCCAGCTCGGACCAGGCTCTAGCGGGGGGACCATCCTACGAGCAGTACTTC.

This chain connects TRBV18 to TRBJ1-1; TRBD1 aligns across 8 bases. The germline V gene encodes CDR1 KGHSH and CDR2 LQKENI. Losses at the gene ends were 6 bases for V and 4 bases for J; bases not matched to a gene: 4. The CDR3 has 13 residues. This CDR3 reads CASSEGQATEAFF. The CDR3 coding sequence is TGTGCCAGCTCCGAGGGACAGGCCACTGAAGCTTTCTTT. Filled out from reference TRBV18 and TRBJ1-1, the complete variable domain reads NAGVMQNPRHLVRRRGQEARLRCSPMKGHSHVYWYRQLPEEGLKFMVYLQKENIIDESGMPKERFSAEFPKEGPSILRIQQVVRGDSAAYFCASSEGQATEAFFGQGTRLTVV.

CDR3: CASSLGQDWEQFF. CDR3 nucleotide sequence: TGTGCCAGCAGCTTAGGACAGGACTGGGAGCAGTTCTTC. The chain combines TRBV5-5 with TRBJ2-1, with 7 bases lining up with TRBD1. The germline CDR1 and CDR2 sequences are SGHKS and YYEKEE (reference sequence). This CDR3 region has 13 residues. The junction had 6 bases not matched to a gene; V was cut back by 2 bases and J by 10 bases.

The J gene is TRBJ2-5, the V gene TRBV9; no reliable D call. The CDR3 length is 16 residues. Germline lookup yields CDR1 SGDLS and CDR2 YYNGEE. V lost 0 bases and J 4 bases, leaving 16 bases between the germline ends. CDR3 in amino acids: CASSVGANFGGETQYF. The CDR3 nucleotides are TGTGCCAGCAGCGTAGGGGCCAACTTCGGTGGAGAGACCCAGTACTTC.

J is TRBJ1-1 and V is TRBV7-9; D is uncertain. Trimming took 3 bases from V and 5 from J, leaving 13 bases between them. The CDR3 length is 14 residues. The V gene's germline CDR1 is SEHNR and CDR2 FQNEAQ (reference sequence). The CDR3, as DNA: TGTGCCAGCAGCTTGGAGGCTGGGAGTACTGAAGCTTTCTTT. Protein product: CASSLEAGSTEAFF.

Only a few counts were recorded for this clone. CDR3 sequence: CASSPQGRTEAFF. Here the CDR3 DNA reads TGTGCCAGCAGCCCGCAGGGTCGCACTGAAGCTTTCTTT. This chain joins TRBV7-2 and TRBJ1-1, with D possibly TRBD1 on 5 matching bases. Per the germline V gene, CDR1 is SGHTA and CDR2 is FQGNSA. Trimming took off 5 bases at V and 4 bases at J, with 11 bases between the two ends. The CDR3 sequence is 13 residues long. The entire variable domain, with the rest obtained from reference TRBV7-2 and TRBJ1-1, is as follows: GAGVSQSPSNKVTEKGKDVELRCDPISGHTALYWYRQSLGQGLEFLIYFQGNSAPDKSGLPSDRFSAERTGGSVSTLTIQRTQQEDSAVYLCASSPQGRTEAFFGQGTRLTVV.

The CDR3 loop is CASSWTTDSGTGATNEKLFF. CDR3 coding DNA: TGCGCCAGCAGCTGGACGACCGACTCCGGGACAGGAGCAACTAATGAAAAACTGTTTTTT. The chain combines TRBV5-1 with TRBJ1-4; 8 bases are a match to TRBD1. Germline V gives CDR1 SGHRS, CDR2 YFSETQ. The CDR3 extends over 20 amino acids. V gave up 3 bases and J gave up 0 bases; unmatched junction bases: 16.

The chain couples TRBV7-9 to TRBJ1-5, with D perhaps TRBD1 (5 bases). CDR3 size: 15 residues. V was trimmed by 1 base and J by 2 bases, leaving 9 bases between them. The germline V gene has CDR1 SEHNR and CDR2 FQNEAQ (reference sequence). The CDR3 DNA follows: TGTGCCAGCAGCTTAGAGGGGACGGGCAATCAGCCCCAGCATTTT. Its protein is CASSLEGTGNQPQHF.

The chain links TRBV27 to TRBJ1-4; no clear D gene. Germline lookup yields CDR1 MNHEY and CDR2 SMNVEV (reference sequence). The CDR3 runs 13 residues. Trimming took off 3 bases at V and 7 bases at J, with 9 bases between the two ends. CDR3 in DNA: TGTGCCAGCAGTTTGGGCTTAAGTGAAAAACTGTTTTTT. It yields the protein CASSLGLSEKLFF.

The chain carries TRBV4-2 and TRBJ2-3; tentative D call: TRBD1 (6 bases). Germline CDR1 is LGHNA and CDR2 is YNFKEQ. The CDR3 is made up of 15 amino acids. The V gene lost 4 bases and the J gene lost 3 bases, with 14 bases spanning the gap. CDR3 in amino acids: CASSPTGGRTDTQYF. The DNA for the CDR3 is TGTGCCAGCAGCCCAACTGGGGGCAGAACAGATACGCAGTATTTT.

The chain combines TRBV5-4 with TRBJ1-4, with 9 bases aligning to TRBD1. V trimming: 2 bases; J trimming: 2 bases; junction bases outside the gene matches: 4. The CDR3 is made up of 16 amino acids. Germline V gene sequence: CDR1 SGHNT, CDR2 YYREEE (reference sequence). The CDR3 DNA reads as TGTGCCAGCAGCTTAACAGGGGGCCGGACTAATGAAAAACTGTTTTTT. This codes for CASSLTGGRTNEKLFF.

This clone has only one observation. The V call is TRBV2, the J call TRBJ2-7; TRBD1 or TRBD2 may be the D gene (5 bases each). This CDR3 has 16 amino acids. Trimming took 2 bases from V and 3 from J, leaving 17 bases between them. Germline lookup yields CDR1 SNHLY and CDR2 FYNNEI. The CDR3 nucleotides are TGTGCCAGCAGTGAATGGGGCGCTAGCATCTACTACGAGCAGTACTTC. Its protein is CASSEWGASIYYEQYF. The full variable domain, rest sourced from reference TRBV2 and TRBJ2-7, is EPEVTQTPSHQVTQMGQEVILRCVPISNHLYFYWYRQILGQKVEFLVSFYNNEISEKSEIFDDQFSVERPDGSNFTLKIRSTKLEDSAMYFCASSEWGASIYYEQYFGPGTRLTVT.

The gene calls are TRBV4-2 and TRBJ2-1, with D perhaps matching TRBD1 or TRBD2 (5 bases each). The V gene lost 4 bases and the J gene lost 9 bases, with 25 bases spanning the gap. Germline values: CDR1 LGHNA, CDR2 YNFKEQ. This CDR3 has 17 amino acids. Here the CDR3 DNA reads TGTGCCAGCAGCCCCGAAGGTGGGGGACGGCTCCTTGCTGAGCAGTTCTTC. This codes for CASSPEGGGRLLAEQFF.

The V gene is TRBV2, the J gene TRBJ2-7; D ambiguous. Germline V gene lookup returns CDR1 SNHLY and CDR2 FYNNEI. The CDR3 loop spans 13 amino acids. V shed 8 bases and J shed 2 bases, with 13 bases lying between them. The CDR3 loop is CASLQAQTYEQYF. As DNA, the CDR3 is TGTGCCAGCCTTCAGGCCCAAACCTACGAGCAGTACTTC.

The chain is built from TRBV5-6 and TRBJ2-5, with D perhaps TRBD2 (5 bases). V was cut by 4 bases and J by 5 bases, with 21 bases left in between. This CDR3 region has 16 residues. Germline CDR1 is SGHDT and CDR2 is YYEEEE. CDR3 amino acids: CASSLDLFSGSETQYF. CDR3 sequence (DNA): TGTGCCAGCAGCCTCGATCTTTTTTCGGGGTCGGAGACCCAGTACTTC.

A note on this clone: Other DNA sequences in this sample translate to the same CDR3. V gene TRBV5-1 combines with J gene TRBJ1-1, with D possibly matching TRBD1 (5 bases). The ends were cut back, 0 bases at V and 5 bases at J, with 11 bases in the middle. The CDR3 sequence is 14 residues long. The V gene's germline CDR1 is SGHRS and CDR2 YFSETQ. CDR3 region: CASSLAGGGTEAFF. In DNA, the CDR3 is TGCGCCAGCAGCTTGGCCGGGGGAGGGACTGAAGCTTTCTTT.

The rearrangement uses TRBV29-1 and TRBJ2-1; D remains ambiguous. Germline V gene data show CDR1 as SQVTM and CDR2 as ANQGSEA. The CDR3 contains 13 residues. Trimming pared 3 bases from V and 0 bases from J, leaving 6 bases between. Here the CDR3 DNA reads TGCAGCGTTGATCGAGACTCCTACAATGAGCAGTTCTTC. Protein product: CSVDRDSYNEQFF.

This sequence joins TRBV7-9 and TRBJ1-6; D remains ambiguous. Trimming removed 1 base at V and 7 bases at J, with 17 bases between. Looked up from germline, CDR1 is SEHNR and CDR2 is FQNEAQ (reference sequence). This CDR3 has 17 amino acids. In DNA, the CDR3 is TGTGCCAGCAGCTTAGGTGGCGGGTCGGTTGGAAATTCACCCCTCCACTTT. Encoded protein: CASSLGGGSVGNSPLHF.

The J gene is TRBJ1-2, the V gene TRBV10-3; D might be TRBD1 (5 bases). There are 14 residues in the CDR3. Germline-derived CDR1 and CDR2 are ENHRY and SYGVKD. Trimming stripped 10 bases from V and 4 bases from J, with 19 bases between. CDR3 sequence reads: CATTMGRESYGYTF. The CDR3 nucleotides read TGTGCCACCACGATGGGCAGGGAGAGCTATGGCTACACCTTC.

The V call is TRBV2, the J call TRBJ1-1; D unclear. The CDR3 has 13 amino acids. The V gene lost 9 bases and the J gene lost 3 bases, with 14 bases spanning the gap. CDR1 and CDR2 (germline): SNHLY, FYNNEI. The CDR3 nucleotides read TGTGCCAGTGCCGGGGTGACGGACACTGAAGCTTTCTTT. Amino acid sequence: CASAGVTDTEAFF.

The CDR3 protein is CASSVEAGYSGNTIYF. CDR3 sequence (DNA): TGTGCCAGCAGCGTAGAGGCCGGATACTCTGGAAACACCATATATTTT. This sequence joins TRBV9 and TRBJ1-3, with D uncertain. The CDR3 has 16 residues. V was clipped by 0 bases and J by 0 bases, with 10 bases between them. Germline values: CDR1 SGDLS, CDR2 YYNGEE.

The chain couples TRBV5-1 to TRBJ2-1; D gene uncertain. The germline CDR1 and CDR2 sequences are SGHRS and YFSETQ. V was cut by 0 bases and J by 4 bases, with 8 bases left in between. The CDR3 has 14 amino acids. In DNA form, the CDR3 reads TGCGCCAGCAGCTTGGCCAATGAATACAATGAGCAGTTCTTC. This sequence encodes CASSLANEYNEQFF.

CDR3 in DNA: TGTGCCAGCAGCTTATCCTACACCATATATTTT. This translates into CASSLSYTIYF. This chain uses TRBV7-2 with TRBJ1-3; unclear D gene. Germline loops: CDR1 SGHTA, CDR2 FQGNSA. V was trimmed by 2 bases and J by 8 bases, leaving 4 bases between them. CDR3 size: 11 residues.